These T cell receptor beta chains were read from a single sample in a study of long-term antiretroviral therapy in people with HIV. The table came from immunoSEQ multiplex PCR; TCRdb's copy has only in-frame clones and leaves some out. The sample holds under 20,000 clones; 75% are singletons and the top ten take approximately 14%. This sample comprised unsorted PBMCs, obtained 1.5 years before starting antiretroviral therapy. These receptors all come from a woman between 50 and 59 years old with HIV. The CDR3 runs from the conserved cysteine through the conserved F or W. Each record gives: clone size, D gene, V gene, J gene, CDR3 protein, CDR3 DNA. The D gene is left open where the match is weak. The size field is filled for only some rows; it gives once, few, many or a size class.

abundance: NA; d_gene: TRBD2; v_gene: TRBV7-3; j_gene: TRBJ2-4; CDR3aa: CASSVGSGGANIQYF; CDR3nt: TGTGCCAGCAGCGTAGGAAGCGGGGGGGCAAACATTCAGTACTTC
abundance: NA; d_gene: TRBD1; v_gene: TRBV6-5; j_gene: TRBJ1-2; CDR3aa: CASSYADRANGYTF; CDR3nt: TGTGCCAGCAGTTACGCGGACAGGGCGAATGGCTACACCTTC
abundance: NA; d_gene: TRBD1; v_gene: TRBV19; j_gene: TRBJ1-1; CDR3aa: CASSPWTGEGTEAFF; CDR3nt: TGTGCCAGTAGTCCCTGGACAGGGGAGGGCACTGAAGCTTTCTTT
abundance: few; d_gene: NA; v_gene: TRBV6-5; j_gene: TRBJ1-3; CDR3aa: CASSDRRNTIYF; CDR3nt: TGTGCCAGCAGTGACAGAAGAAACACCATATATTTT
abundance: NA; d_gene: NA; v_gene: TRBV6-5; j_gene: TRBJ1-5; CDR3aa: CASSLGSSNQPQHF; CDR3nt: TGTGCCAGCAGCTTAGGGAGTAGCAATCAGCCCCAGCATTTT
abundance: NA; d_gene: NA; v_gene: TRBV5-4; j_gene: TRBJ2-3; CDR3aa: CASTRSERSTQYF; CDR3nt: TGTGCCAGCACCCGTTCGGAAAGGAGTACGCAGTATTTT
abundance: few; d_gene: NA; v_gene: TRBV28; j_gene: TRBJ2-7; CDR3aa: CASRPPGGLSYEQYF; CDR3nt: TGTGCCAGCAGACCCCCTGGGGGGCTCAGCTACGAGCAGTACTTC
abundance: once; d_gene: NA; v_gene: TRBV6-4; j_gene: TRBJ2-3; CDR3aa: CASSESSTDTQYF; CDR3nt: TGTGCCAGCAGTGAATCTAGCACAGATACGCAGTATTTT
abundance: large; d_gene: NA; v_gene: TRBV7-6; j_gene: TRBJ2-1; CDR3aa: CASSPGGTHNEQFF; CDR3nt: TGTGCCAGCAGCCCCGGGGGGACACACAATGAGCAGTTCTTC
abundance: NA; d_gene: TRBD1; v_gene: TRBV7-2; j_gene: TRBJ1-2; CDR3aa: CASSLVTGGRYGYTF; CDR3nt: TGTGCCAGCAGCTTAGTGACAGGGGGCCGCTATGGCTACACCTTC
abundance: NA; d_gene: TRBD1; v_gene: TRBV18; j_gene: TRBJ2-1; CDR3aa: CASSLRQGVYNEQFF; CDR3nt: TGTGCCAGCTCACTTCGACAGGGAGTTTACAATGAGCAGTTCTTC
abundance: few; d_gene: NA; v_gene: TRBV7-2; j_gene: TRBJ1-6; CDR3aa: CASSLRRDLNSPLHF; CDR3nt: TGTGCCAGCAGCTTGAGGAGGGACCTTAATTCACCCCTCCACTTT
abundance: NA; d_gene: TRBD1; v_gene: TRBV11-2; j_gene: TRBJ1-2; CDR3aa: CASSFRGPNYGYTF; CDR3nt: TGTGCCAGCAGCTTCAGGGGGCCTAACTATGGCTACACCTTC
abundance: NA; d_gene: NA; v_gene: TRBV6-6; j_gene: TRBJ2-2; CDR3aa: CASSYSPSGELFF; CDR3nt: TGTGCCAGCAGTTACTCTCCCTCCGGGGAGCTGTTTTTT
abundance: once; d_gene: TRBD2; v_gene: TRBV9; j_gene: TRBJ2-2; CDR3aa: CASSRRTSGGGELFF; CDR3nt: TGTGCCAGCAGTCGTAGAACTAGCGGGGGCGGGGAGCTGTTTTTT
abundance: few; d_gene: NA; v_gene: TRBV18; j_gene: TRBJ1-2; CDR3aa: CASSPNRFDGYTF; CDR3nt: TGTGCCAGCTCACCAAACAGGTTTGATGGCTACACCTTC
abundance: NA; d_gene: TRBD2; v_gene: TRBV9; j_gene: TRBJ2-3; CDR3aa: CASSVSGGASTDTQYF; CDR3nt: TGTGCCAGCAGCGTGAGCGGGGGGGCCAGCACAGATACGCAGTATTTT